A selection of T cell receptor beta chains follows, all from one sample in a study of CD8 T cells in ankylosing spondylitis. Each CDR3 protein is one row after TCRdb ran MiXCR on the 5' RACE reads. Of 450,000 or so distinct CDR3 sequences in the sample, roughly 25% were seen once. The sequenced sample was blood, either unsorted or a sorted T cell fraction (not recorded which). These receptors were collected from a male donor with ankylosing spondylitis. The CDR3 runs from the conserved cysteine through the conserved F or W. Fields, in order: V gene, D gene, clone size, J gene, CDR3 protein, CDR3 DNA. The D gene is left open where the match is weak. Size values are once, few and many counts, or a class for expanded clones, and some rows have none.

V gene: TRBV20-1; D gene: TRBD2; clone size: NA; J gene: TRBJ2-3; CDR3 protein: CSVGGGTSGRMGTDTQYF; CDR3 DNA: TGCAGTGTAGGGGGTGGGACTAGCGGTAGGATGGGCACAGATACGCAGTATTTT
V gene: TRBV11-1; D gene: NA; clone size: many; J gene: TRBJ1-4; CDR3 protein: CASSPLIDRFITNEKLFF; CDR3 DNA: TGTGCCAGCAGCCCCCTGATCGACAGGTTCATCACTAATGAAAAACTGTTTTTT
V gene: TRBV24-1; D gene: NA; clone size: few; J gene: TRBJ2-3; CDR3 protein: CATSDRRQAGDTQYF; CDR3 DNA: TGTGCCACCAGTGATCGCCGACAGGCTGGGGATACGCAGTATTTT
V gene: TRBV6-5; D gene: NA; clone size: NA; J gene: TRBJ2-3; CDR3 protein: CASSYHRRDPSNTQYF; CDR3 DNA: TGTGCCAGCAGTTACCACCGCAGGGACCCCTCGAATACGCAGTATTTT
V gene: TRBV20-1; D gene: TRBD2; clone size: NA; J gene: TRBJ2-1; CDR3 protein: CSAGGGSNEQFF; CDR3 DNA: TGCAGTGCCGGGGGGGGCTCCAATGAGCAGTTCTTC
V gene: TRBV3-1; D gene: NA; clone size: few; J gene: TRBJ2-5; CDR3 protein: CASSFTGNRQETQYF; CDR3 DNA: TGTGCCAGCAGCTTCACAGGGAATCGACAAGAGACCCAGTACTTC
V gene: TRBV6-1; D gene: NA; clone size: few; J gene: TRBJ1-6; CDR3 protein: CASSEKGVDNSPLHF; CDR3 DNA: TGTGCCAGCAGTGAAAAAGGGGTCGATAATTCACCCCTCCACTTT
V gene: TRBV5-4; D gene: TRBD2; clone size: NA; J gene: TRBJ2-5; CDR3 protein: CASSTGLAGLGTQYF; CDR3 DNA: TGTGCCAGCAGCACAGGACTAGCGGGACTGGGGACCCAGTACTTC
V gene: TRBV12-3/TRBV12-4; D gene: NA; clone size: NA; J gene: TRBJ2-6; CDR3 protein: CASSLAPGANVLTF; CDR3 DNA: TGTGCCAGCAGTTTAGCGCCTGGGGCCAACGTCCTGACTTTC
V gene: TRBV11-2; D gene: NA; clone size: NA; J gene: TRBJ1-4; CDR3 protein: CASSLTGAATNEKLFF; CDR3 DNA: TGTGCCAGCTCCCTGACCGGGGCCGCAACTAATGAAAAACTGTTTTTT
V gene: TRBV5-6; D gene: NA; clone size: few; J gene: TRBJ1-1; CDR3 protein: CASSLGRFTEAFF; CDR3 DNA: TGTGCCAGCAGCTTGGGGAGATTCACTGAAGCTTTCTTT
V gene: TRBV20-1; D gene: NA; clone size: few; J gene: TRBJ2-5; CDR3 protein: CSAREWGETQYF; CDR3 DNA: TGCAGTGCTAGAGAGTGGGGGGAGACCCAGTACTTC
V gene: TRBV5-1; D gene: NA; clone size: NA; J gene: TRBJ1-5; CDR3 protein: CASSLTGGGSNQPQHF; CDR3 DNA: TGCGCCAGCAGCTTAACCGGGGGAGGCAGCAATCAGCCCCAGCATTTT
V gene: TRBV5-1; D gene: NA; clone size: few; J gene: TRBJ1-6; CDR3 protein: CASSLSERGNSPLHF; CDR3 DNA: TGCGCCAGCAGCTTGAGTGAAAGGGGTAATTCACCCCTCCACTTT
V gene: TRBV7-2; D gene: NA; clone size: few; J gene: TRBJ1-2; CDR3 protein: CASSLAGPRGGYTF; CDR3 DNA: TGTGCCAGCAGCTTAGCGGGACCCCGAGGTGGCTACACCTTC
V gene: TRBV11-3; D gene: NA; clone size: NA; J gene: TRBJ1-1; CDR3 protein: CASSAGPRGTEAFF; CDR3 DNA: TGTGCCAGCAGCGCCGGGCCTCGAGGTACTGAAGCTTTCTTT
V gene: TRBV28; D gene: TRBD2; clone size: few; J gene: TRBJ2-1; CDR3 protein: CASSSAGTTNNEQFF; CDR3 DNA: TGTGCCAGCAGTTCGGCCGGGACTACCAACAATGAGCAGTTCTTC
V gene: TRBV7-9; D gene: TRBD1; clone size: NA; J gene: TRBJ2-3; CDR3 protein: CASSPTGLADTQYF; CDR3 DNA: TGTGCCAGCAGCCCGACAGGGTTGGCAGATACGCAGTATTTT